The 5 T cell receptor beta chains presented below share a single source sample, sequenced in a study of breast tumors, draining lymph nodes, adjacent tissues. TCRdb re-called the multiplex PCR reads with MiXCR, one entry per CDR3 protein. This sample has 30,000 to 35,000 distinct CDR3 sequences, with roughly two thirds found just once. Sequenced input: breast tumor tissue. The receptors derive from a female donor with breast cancer. Some clones in this sample may be carry-over from other donors' samples.

V usage is TRBV29-1 and J usage is TRBJ1-2; a possible D gene is TRBD1 (6 bases). Germline lookup yields CDR1 SQVTM and CDR2 ANQGSEA. V lost 5 bases, J lost 8 bases, and 18 bases lay in between. This CDR3 is 13 amino acids long. The CDR3, as DNA: TGCAGCGTTCCAGACAGGCAGAAAGAAGGCTACACCTTC. Translated, it gives CSVPDRQKEGYTF. Using reference TRBV29-1 and TRBJ1-2 for the parts outside the CDR3, the full variable domain is SAVISQKPSRDICQRGTSLTIQCQVDSQVTMMFWYRQQPGQSLTLIATANQGSEATYESGFVIDKFPISRPNLTFSTLTVSNMSPEDSSIYLCSVPDRQKEGYTFGSGTRLTVV.

V and J are TRBV15 and TRBJ2-1; 8 nucleotides line up with TRBD1. The CDR3 is 15 residues long. Germline CDR1 reads LNHNV; CDR2 reads YYDKDF (reference sequence). Trimming cost V 0 bases and J 6 bases; bases outside gene matches: 4. CDR3 protein: CATSRDPGGGNEQFF. The CDR3 bases are TGTGCCACCAGCAGAGATCCAGGGGGCGGCAATGAGCAGTTCTTC.

V and J are TRBV7-2 and TRBJ2-7, with a tentative D call TRBD2 (6 bases). V gave up 5 bases and J gave up 3 bases, with 17 bases separating them. The germline gives CDR1 SGHTA, CDR2 FQGNSA. The CDR3 covers 15 residues. CDR3 bases: TGTGCCAGCAGCCCCCCGGCCGCGGGAAGCTACGAGCAGTACTTC. Amino acid sequence: CASSPPAAGSYEQYF.

Only one count was recorded for this clonotype. One end of the junction varies from germline; a read error may be responsible. The rearrangement uses TRBV6-2 or TRBV6-3 and TRBJ2-3, with 12 positions matching TRBD2. The CDR3 is 14 residues long. Germline lookup yields CDR1 MNHEY and CDR2 SVGEGT. For the CDR3, the DNA is TGTGCCAGCAGCTCCGGACTAGCGGGACCGGATCCGGAATTT. The encoded protein is CASSSGLAGPDPEF.

This chain joins TRBV7-9 and TRBJ1-5, with D tentatively TRBD1 (6 bases). The V gene's germline CDR1 is SEHNR and CDR2 FQNEAQ (reference sequence). Trimming shortened V by 2 bases and J by 4 bases, and 12 bases separated the two germline ends. The CDR3 contains 15 residues. CDR3 residues: CASSLSQGKNQPQHF. CDR3 DNA sequence: TGTGCCAGCAGCTTATCCCAGGGGAAAAATCAGCCCCAGCATTTT.